The source of this T cell receptor (beta chain) is a study of technical replicates of blood from several donors. Profiling relied on immunoSEQ multiplex PCR, and the TCRdb table lists in-frame clones only, not all of them. The table shows approximately 60,000 clones, with about 87% occurring only once. Sequencing used PBMCs. The origin of this receptor is a human donor in good health. Some clones in this sample may be carry-over from other donors' samples.

CDR3 in amino acids: CASSVARARSPLHF. The CDR3 DNA is TGTGCCAGCAGCGTAGCCAGGGCACGTTCACCCCTCCACTTT. V is TRBV9 and J is TRBJ1-6, with D tentatively TRBD1 (5 bases). The V gene's germline CDR1 is SGDLS and CDR2 YYNGEE. The CDR3 has 14 residues. The V and J ends lost 0 bases and 9 bases respectively, with 10 bases between them.